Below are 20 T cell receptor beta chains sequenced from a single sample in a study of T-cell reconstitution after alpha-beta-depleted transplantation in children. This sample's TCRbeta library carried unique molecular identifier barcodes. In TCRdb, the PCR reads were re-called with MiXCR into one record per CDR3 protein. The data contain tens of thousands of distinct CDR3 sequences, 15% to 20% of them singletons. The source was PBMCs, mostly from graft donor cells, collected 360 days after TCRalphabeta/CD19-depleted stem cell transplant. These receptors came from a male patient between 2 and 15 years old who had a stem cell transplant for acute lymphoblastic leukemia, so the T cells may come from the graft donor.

The CDR3 nucleotides are TGTGCCAGCAGCCAAGATGGGGCAACTAATGAAAAACTGTTTTTT. This sequence encodes CASSQDGATNEKLFF. The chain combines TRBV4-2 with TRBJ1-4; no reliable D call. Trimming took 0 bases from V and 0 from J, leaving 5 bases between them. Germline assignment: CDR1 LGHNA and CDR2 YNFKEQ. The CDR3 loop spans 15 amino acids.

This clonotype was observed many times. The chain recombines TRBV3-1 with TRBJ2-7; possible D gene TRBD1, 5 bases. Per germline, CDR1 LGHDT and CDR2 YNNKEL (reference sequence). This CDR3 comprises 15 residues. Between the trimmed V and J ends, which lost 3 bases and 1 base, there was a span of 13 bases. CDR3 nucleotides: TGTGCCAGCAGCCAGTTTCCAGGGCGATCCTACGAGCAGTACTTC. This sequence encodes CASSQFPGRSYEQYF.

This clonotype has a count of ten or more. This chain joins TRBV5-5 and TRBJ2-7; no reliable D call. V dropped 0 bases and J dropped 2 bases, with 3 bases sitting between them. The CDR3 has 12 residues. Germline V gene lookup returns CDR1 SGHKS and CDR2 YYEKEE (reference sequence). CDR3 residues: CASSLGTYEQYF. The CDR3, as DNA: TGTGCCAGCAGCTTGGGAACCTACGAGCAGTACTTC.

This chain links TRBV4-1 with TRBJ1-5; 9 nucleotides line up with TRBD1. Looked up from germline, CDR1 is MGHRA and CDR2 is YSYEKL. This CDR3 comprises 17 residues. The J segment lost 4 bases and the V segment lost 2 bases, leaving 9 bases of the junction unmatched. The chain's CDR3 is CASSQIPPGQGNQPQHF. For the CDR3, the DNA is TGCGCCAGCAGCCAAATACCACCGGGACAGGGAAATCAGCCCCAGCATTTT.

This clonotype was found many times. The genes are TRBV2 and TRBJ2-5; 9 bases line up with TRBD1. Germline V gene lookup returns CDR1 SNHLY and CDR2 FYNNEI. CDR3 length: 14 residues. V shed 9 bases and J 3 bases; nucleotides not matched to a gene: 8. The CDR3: CASYRGRLEETQYF. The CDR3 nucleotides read TGTGCCAGTTACAGGGGGCGCTTGGAAGAGACCCAGTACTTC.

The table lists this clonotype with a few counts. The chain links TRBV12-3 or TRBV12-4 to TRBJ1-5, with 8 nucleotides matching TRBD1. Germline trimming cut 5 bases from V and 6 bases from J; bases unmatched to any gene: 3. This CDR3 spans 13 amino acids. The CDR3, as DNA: TGTGCCAGCAGTCGGACAGGGCCTCAGCCCCAGCATTTT. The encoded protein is CASSRTGPQPQHF.

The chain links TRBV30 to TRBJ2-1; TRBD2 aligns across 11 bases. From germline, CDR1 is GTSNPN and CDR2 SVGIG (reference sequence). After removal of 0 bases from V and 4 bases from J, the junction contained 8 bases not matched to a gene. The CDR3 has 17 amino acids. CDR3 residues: CAWSVQYGTSGYNEQFF. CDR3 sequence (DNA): TGTGCCTGGAGTGTACAGTATGGGACTAGCGGTTACAATGAGCAGTTCTTC.

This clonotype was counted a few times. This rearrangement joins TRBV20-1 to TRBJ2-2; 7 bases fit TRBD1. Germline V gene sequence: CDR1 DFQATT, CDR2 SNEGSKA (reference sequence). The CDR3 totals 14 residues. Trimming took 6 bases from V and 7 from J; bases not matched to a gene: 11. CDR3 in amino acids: CSATPGQGVGELFF. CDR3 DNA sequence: TGCAGTGCGACTCCGGGGCAGGGGGTCGGGGAGCTGTTTTTT.

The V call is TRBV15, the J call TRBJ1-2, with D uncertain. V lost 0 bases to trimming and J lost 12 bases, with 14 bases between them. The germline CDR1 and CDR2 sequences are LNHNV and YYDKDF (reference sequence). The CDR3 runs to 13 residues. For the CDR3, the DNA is TGTGCCACCAGCAGAGATTATGGCGGGAAGCACACCTTC. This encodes CATSRDYGGKHTF. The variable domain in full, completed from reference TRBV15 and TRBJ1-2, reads DAMVIQNPRYQVTQFGKPVTLSCSQTLNHNVMYWYQQKSSQAPKLLFHYYDKDFNNEADTPDNFQSRRPNTSFCFLDIRSPGLGDTAMYLCATSRDYGGKHTFGSGTRLTVV.

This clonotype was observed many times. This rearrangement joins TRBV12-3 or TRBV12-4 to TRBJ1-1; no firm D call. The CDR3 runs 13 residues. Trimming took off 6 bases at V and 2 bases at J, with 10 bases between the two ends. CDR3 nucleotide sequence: TGTGCCAGCAGCCTAACGGCCAACACTGAAGCTTTCTTT. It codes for CASSLTANTEAFF.

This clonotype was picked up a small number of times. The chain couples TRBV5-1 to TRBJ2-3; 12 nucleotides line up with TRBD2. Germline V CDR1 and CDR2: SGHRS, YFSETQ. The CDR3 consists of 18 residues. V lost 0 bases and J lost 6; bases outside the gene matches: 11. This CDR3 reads CASSLVPTSGRTGDTQYF. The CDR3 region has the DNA TGCGCCAGCAGCTTGGTTCCAACTAGCGGGAGGACAGGGGATACGCAGTATTTT. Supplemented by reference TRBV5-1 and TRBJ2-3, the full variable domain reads KAGVTQTPRYLIKTRGQQVTLSCSPISGHRSVSWYQQTPGQGLQFLFEYFSETQRNKGNFPGRFSGRQFSNSRSEMNVSTLELGDSALYLCASSLVPTSGRTGDTQYFGPGTRLTVL.

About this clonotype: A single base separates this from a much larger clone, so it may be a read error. In nucleotides, the CDR3 is TGTGCCACCAGTGATTTTACCGTAGGGGGACTAGCGAAGGACAATGAGCAGTTCTTC. Its translation: CATSDFTVGGLAKDNEQFF. The rearrangement uses TRBV24-1 and TRBJ2-1; 10 bases are shared with TRBD2. CDR3 length: 19 amino acids. CDR1 is KGHDR and CDR2 is SFDVKD in the germline V gene. J lost 5 bases, V lost 1 base, and 13 bases had no gene match.

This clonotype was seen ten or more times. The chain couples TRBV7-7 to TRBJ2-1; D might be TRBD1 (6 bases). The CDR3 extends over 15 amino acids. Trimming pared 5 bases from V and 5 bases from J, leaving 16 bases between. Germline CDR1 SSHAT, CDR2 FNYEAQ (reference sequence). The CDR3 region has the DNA TGTGCCAGCAGCCCCCAAACTACAGGGAACAATGAGCAGTTCTTC. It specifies CASSPQTTGNNEQFF. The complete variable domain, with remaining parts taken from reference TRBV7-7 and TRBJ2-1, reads GAGVSQSPRYKVTKRGQDVTLRCDPISSHATLYWYQQALGQGPEFLTYFNYEAQPDKSGLPSDRFSAERPEGSISTLTIQRTEQRDSAMYRCASSPQTTGNNEQFFGPGTRLTVL.

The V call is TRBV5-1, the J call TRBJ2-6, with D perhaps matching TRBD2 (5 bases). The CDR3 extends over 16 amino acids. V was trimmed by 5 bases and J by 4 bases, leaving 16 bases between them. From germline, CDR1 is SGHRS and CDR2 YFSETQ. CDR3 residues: CASSLNRESGANVLTF. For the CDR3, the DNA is TGCGCCAGCAGTCTTAATAGGGAGAGCGGGGCCAACGTCCTGACTTTC.

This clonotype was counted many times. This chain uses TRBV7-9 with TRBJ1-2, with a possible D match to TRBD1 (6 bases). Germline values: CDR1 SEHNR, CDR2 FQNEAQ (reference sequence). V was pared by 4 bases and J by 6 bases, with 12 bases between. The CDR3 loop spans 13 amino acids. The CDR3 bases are TGTGCCAGCAGCTCAGGGGTTTTGGATGGCTACACCTTC. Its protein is CASSSGVLDGYTF.

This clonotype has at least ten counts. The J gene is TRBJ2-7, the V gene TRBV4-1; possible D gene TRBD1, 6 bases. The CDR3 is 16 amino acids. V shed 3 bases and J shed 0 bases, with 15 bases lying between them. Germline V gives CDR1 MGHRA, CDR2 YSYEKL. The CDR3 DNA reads TGCGCCAGCAGCCAGGGGACACCGATAAGCTCCTACGAGCAGTACTTC. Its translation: CASSQGTPISSYEQYF.

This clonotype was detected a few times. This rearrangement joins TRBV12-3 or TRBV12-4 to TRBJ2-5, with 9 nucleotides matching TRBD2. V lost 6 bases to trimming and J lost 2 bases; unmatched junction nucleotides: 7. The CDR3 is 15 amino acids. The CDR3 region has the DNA TGTGCCAGCAGCCAGGGGACTAGCTTTCAAGAGACCCAGTACTTC. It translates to CASSQGTSFQETQYF.

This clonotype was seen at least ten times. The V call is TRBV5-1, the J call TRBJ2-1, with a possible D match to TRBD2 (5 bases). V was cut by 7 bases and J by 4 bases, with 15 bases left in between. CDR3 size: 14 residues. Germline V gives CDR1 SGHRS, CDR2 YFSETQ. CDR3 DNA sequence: TGCGCCAGCTCCCAGAGGGTAGGGTACAATGAGCAGTTCTTC. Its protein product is CASSQRVGYNEQFF.

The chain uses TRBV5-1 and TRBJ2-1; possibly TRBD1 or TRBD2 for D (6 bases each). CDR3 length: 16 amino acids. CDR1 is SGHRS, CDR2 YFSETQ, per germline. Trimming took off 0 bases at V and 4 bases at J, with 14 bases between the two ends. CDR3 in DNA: TGCGCCAGCAGCTTGGTGGGGGGCAGGGTTTACAATGAGCAGTTCTTC. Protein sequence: CASSLVGGRVYNEQFF.

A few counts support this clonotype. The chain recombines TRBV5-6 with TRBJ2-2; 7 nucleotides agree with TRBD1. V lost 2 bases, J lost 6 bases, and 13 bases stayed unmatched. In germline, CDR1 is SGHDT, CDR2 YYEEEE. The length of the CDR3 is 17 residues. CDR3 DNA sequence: TGTGCCAGCAGCTTTCGACAGGGATCAATTAGGGCCGGGGAGCTGTTTTTT. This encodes CASSFRQGSIRAGELFF.